This is a list of T cell receptor beta chains from one sample in a study of blood T cell repertoires in COVID-19. The protocol was immunoSEQ multiplex PCR, while the TCRdb copy is restricted to in-frame clones and leaves out a portion. The sample carries more than 150,000 clones, 75% to 90% recorded once. Sequenced material: PBMCs or T cells enriched from blood (not recorded which). Receptor source: a woman aged 60 to 75 who had recovered from COVID-19. Each CDR3 is given with its conserved first and last residue.

j_gene	len	v_gene	CDR3aa
TRBJ2-3	14	TRBV5-1	CASRFTGLADTQYF
TRBJ2-5	15	TRBV28	CASSPPTGIGETQYF
TRBJ1-6	15	TRBV3-1/TRBV3-2	CASSATGGDNSPLHF
TRBJ1-1	13	TRBV12-3/TRBV12-4	CASRQGFRTEAFF
TRBJ2-1	12	TRBV6-2/TRBV6-3	CASSTGGVGQFF
TRBJ1-1	13	TRBV18	CASSPGQGAEAFF
TRBJ2-7	12	TRBV11-2	CASSLVSSEQYF
TRBJ1-2	14	TRBV7-9	CASSLRGTGGGYTF
TRBJ1-6	15	TRBV25-1	CASSETGPNSLALHF
TRBJ2-1	15	TRBV5-1	CASSLGLAGEDEQFF
TRBJ2-7	15	TRBV9	CASSVGGGTEYEQYF
TRBJ1-5	13	TRBV2	CASSGQGGQPQHF
TRBJ2-1	13	TRBV9	CASSPGIASEQFF
TRBJ1-1	11	TRBV5-4	CASSRNTEAFF
TRBJ2-2	18	TRBV7-2	CASSWAVGARSNTGELFF
TRBJ2-4	13	TRBV15	CATSRDRESSVDF
TRBJ1-1	14	TRBV11-3	CASSSGGLNTEAFF
TRBJ2-3	14	TRBV30	CAWTPGLDADTQYF
TRBJ2-3	14	TRBV27	CASRRDRSTDTQYF